This TCR beta chain was identified during a study of molecular identifiers for immune sequencing clone quantification. Overall study context: Naive CD8 RNA (approximately 20,000 or 100,000 cells) was divided into five aliquots, with four sequenced.

The CDR3 has 14 amino acids. The V gene lost 6 bases and the J gene lost 1 base, with 12 bases spanning the gap. TCRdb called the PCR reads again in MiXCR, with one record for every CDR3 protein. In the table there are over 600,000 distinct CDR3 sequences, about 20% of which are singletons. Isolation of naive CD8 T cells was achieved by sorting on a CD8+CD4-CCR7+CD45RA+ phenotype. This clonotype was observed a few times. The V gene is TRBV12-3 or TRBV12-4, the J gene TRBJ1-1, with D possibly being TRBD1 (6 bases). The sequence was collected from a human donor in good health. Some libraries in this study had Jurkat cell RNA spiked in. The sample consisted of naive CD8+ T cells from blood, with Jurkat cell RNA spiked in. Subset of the sample: FACS-sorted CD8+CD4-CCR7+CD45RA+ naive T cells. CDR3 sequence (DNA): TGTGCCAGCAGCTCCACAGGGACGAACACTGAAGCTTTCTTT. Protein: CASSSTGTNTEAFF.